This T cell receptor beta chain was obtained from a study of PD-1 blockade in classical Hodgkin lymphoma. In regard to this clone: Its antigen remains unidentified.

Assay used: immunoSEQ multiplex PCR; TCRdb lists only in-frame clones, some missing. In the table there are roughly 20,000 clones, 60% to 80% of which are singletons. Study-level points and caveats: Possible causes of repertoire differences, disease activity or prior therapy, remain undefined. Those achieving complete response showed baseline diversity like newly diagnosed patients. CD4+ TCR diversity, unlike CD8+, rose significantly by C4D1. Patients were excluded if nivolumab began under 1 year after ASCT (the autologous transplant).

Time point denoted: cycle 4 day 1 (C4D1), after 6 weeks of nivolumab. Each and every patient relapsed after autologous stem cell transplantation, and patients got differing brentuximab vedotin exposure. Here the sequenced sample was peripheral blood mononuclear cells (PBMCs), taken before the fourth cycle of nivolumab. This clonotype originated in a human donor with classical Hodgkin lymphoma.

This CDR3 reads CASTEGAGETQYF. DNA for the CDR3: TGCGCCAGCACCGAGGGGGCAGGGGAGACCCAGTACTTC. This chain uses TRBV5-1 with TRBJ2-5; 7 bases agree with TRBD1. Trimming removed 6 bases from V and 5 bases from J; junction bases left unmatched: 7. This CDR3 comprises 13 residues. Germline V gene lookup returns CDR1 SGHRS and CDR2 YFSETQ. The whole variable domain, filled in from reference TRBV5-1 and TRBJ2-5, reads KAGVTQTPRYLIKTRGQQVTLSCSPISGHRSVSWYQQTPGQGLQFLFEYFSETQRNKGNFPGRFSGRQFSNSRSEMNVSTLELGDSALYLCASTEGAGETQYFGPGTRLLVL.